This T cell receptor beta chain came from a study of cytomegalovirus exposure and HLA in healthy donors. In the PCR, 60 Vbeta and 13 Jbeta primers were used. TCRdb's copy holds only in-frame clones and misses some; the assay was immunoSEQ multiplex PCR. The sample records under 300,000 clones, just over 85% being singletons. This CDR3 has 13 residues. Germline CDR1 and CDR2: GTSNPN and SVGIG (reference sequence). J was trimmed by 6 bases and V by 2 bases; bases with no gene match: 5. The table lists this clone with a count of one. Sample: PBMCs. The gene calls are TRBV30 and TRBJ2-7, with TRBD1 matching over 9 bases. The clonotype originates from a man in his forties in good health and CMV-seropositive. The CDR3 region is CAWSNRGRSEQYF. CDR3 in DNA: TGTGCCTGGAGTAACAGGGGGCGATCCGAGCAGTACTTC. Filled out from reference TRBV30 and TRBJ2-7, the complete variable domain reads SQTIHQWPATLVQPVGSPLSLECTVEGTSNPNLYWYRQAAGRGLQLLFYSVGIGQISSEVPQNLSASRPQDRQFILSSKKLLLSDSGFYLCAWSNRGRSEQYFGPGTRLTVT.